A selection of T cell receptor beta chains follows, all from one sample in a study of T cell responses to AZD1222 COVID-19 vaccine. Clones were read by immunoSEQ multiplex PCR, and TCRdb kept only the in-frame ones, dropping some. The sample has approximately 270,000 clones, about 94% seen once; the top ten hold less than 0.6%. This specimen consisted of peripheral blood, obtained 28 days after the second AZD1222 dose. The receptors were gathered from an adult who received the AZD1222 COVID-19 vaccine. The CDR3 runs from the conserved cysteine through the conserved F or W. A D gene is named only where the DNA matches it firmly. Clone size appears in some rows only: once, few, many, or a class for an expanded clone.

d_call: TRBD2
clone_size: once
v_call: TRBV4-2
j_call: TRBJ2-7
cdr3_nt: TGTGCCAGCAGCCCGGGACTAGCGGGGGGGCCCTACGAGCAGTACTTC
cdr3_aa: CASSPGLAGGPYEQYF

d_call: .
clone_size: .
v_call: TRBV10-3
j_call: TRBJ2-2
cdr3_nt: TGTGCCATCAGTGAGTCCGACCGACCCACCGGGGAGCTGTTTTTT
cdr3_aa: CAISESDRPTGELFF

d_call: .
clone_size: .
v_call: TRBV14
j_call: TRBJ2-1
cdr3_nt: TGTGCCAGCAGCCCACTAGCTTACAATGAGCAGTTCTTC
cdr3_aa: CASSPLAYNEQFF

d_call: .
clone_size: .
v_call: TRBV19
j_call: TRBJ1-3
cdr3_nt: TGTGCCAGTAGTCCCACAGGCCCCTCTGGAAACACCATATATTTT
cdr3_aa: CASSPTGPSGNTIYF

d_call: .
clone_size: .
v_call: TRBV2
j_call: TRBJ1-1
cdr3_nt: TGTGCCAGCACAGAGAACACTGAAGCTTTCTTT
cdr3_aa: CASTENTEAFF

d_call: .
clone_size: .
v_call: TRBV27
j_call: TRBJ2-2
cdr3_nt: TGTGCCAGTACTATGACATGGGGCCTTACCGGGGAGCTGTTTTTT
cdr3_aa: CASTMTWGLTGELFF

d_call: TRBD1
clone_size: .
v_call: TRBV25-1
j_call: TRBJ1-1
cdr3_nt: TGTGCCAGCAGCCAGGGGGGGGACACTGAAGCTTTCTTT
cdr3_aa: CASSQGGDTEAFF

d_call: TRBD1
clone_size: .
v_call: TRBV28
j_call: TRBJ1-5
cdr3_nt: TGTGCCATCAACACAGGGGGGAGCCAGCCCCAGCATTTT
cdr3_aa: CAINTGGSQPQHF

d_call: TRBD2
clone_size: .
v_call: TRBV19
j_call: TRBJ2-3
cdr3_nt: TGTGCCAGTAGGCTAGCGGGAGCCGCAGATACGCAGTATTTT
cdr3_aa: CASRLAGAADTQYF

d_call: TRBD1
clone_size: .
v_call: TRBV28
j_call: TRBJ1-4
cdr3_nt: TGTGCCAGCAGTTTTGTGTCAGGGGGCAGGGGCACTAATGAAAAACTGTTTTTT
cdr3_aa: CASSFVSGGRGTNEKLFF

d_call: TRBD1
clone_size: .
v_call: TRBV12-3/TRBV12-4
j_call: TRBJ1-2
cdr3_nt: TGTGCCAGCAGTCCAGGGACAGGGGCTGGCTACACCTTC
cdr3_aa: CASSPGTGAGYTF